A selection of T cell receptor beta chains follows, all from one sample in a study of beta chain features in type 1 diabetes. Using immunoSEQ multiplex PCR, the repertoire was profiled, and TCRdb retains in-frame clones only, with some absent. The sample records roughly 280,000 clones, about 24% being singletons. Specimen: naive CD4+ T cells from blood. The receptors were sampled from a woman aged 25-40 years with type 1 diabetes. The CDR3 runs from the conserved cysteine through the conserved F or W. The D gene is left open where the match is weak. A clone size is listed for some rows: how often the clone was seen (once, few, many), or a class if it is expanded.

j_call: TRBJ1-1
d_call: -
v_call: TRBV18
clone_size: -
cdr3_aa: CASSPPSLQDGDTEAFF
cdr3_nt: TGTGCCAGCTCACCACCGTCACTGCAGGACGGGGACACTGAAGCTTTCTTT

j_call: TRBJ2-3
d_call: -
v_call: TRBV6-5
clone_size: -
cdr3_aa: CASRTLRTDTQYF
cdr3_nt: TGTGCCAGCAGGACCCTCAGGACAGATACGCAGTATTTT

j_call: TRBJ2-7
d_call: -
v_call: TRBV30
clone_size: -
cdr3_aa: CAWSIFSYEQYF
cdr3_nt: TGTGCCTGGTCTATTTTCTCCTACGAGCAGTACTTC

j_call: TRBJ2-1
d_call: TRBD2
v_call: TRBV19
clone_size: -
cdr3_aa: CASSVELGLADGEQFF
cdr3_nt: TGTGCCAGTAGTGTAGAGTTGGGACTAGCGGATGGGGAGCAGTTCTTC

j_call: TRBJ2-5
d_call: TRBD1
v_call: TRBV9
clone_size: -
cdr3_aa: CASSTGTGSYQETQYF
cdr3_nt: TGTGCCAGCAGCACCGGGACAGGGAGTTATCAAGAGACCCAGTACTTC

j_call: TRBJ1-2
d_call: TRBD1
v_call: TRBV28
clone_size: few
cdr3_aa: CASTNNPRDSYGYTF
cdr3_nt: TGTGCCAGCACCAATAACCCGCGGGACAGCTATGGCTACACCTTC

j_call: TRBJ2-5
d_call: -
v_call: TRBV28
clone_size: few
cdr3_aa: CASSLSYSPTQYF
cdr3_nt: TGTGCCAGCAGTTTAAGCTATAGTCCGACCCAGTACTTC

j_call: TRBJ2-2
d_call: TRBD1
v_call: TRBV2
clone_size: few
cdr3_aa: CASEGAGELFF
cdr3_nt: TGTGCCAGCGAGGGGGCAGGGGAGCTGTTTTTT

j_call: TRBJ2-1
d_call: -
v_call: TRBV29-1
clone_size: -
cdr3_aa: CTVRLFSYNEQFF
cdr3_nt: TGCACCGTAAGACTATTCTCCTACAATGAGCAGTTCTTC

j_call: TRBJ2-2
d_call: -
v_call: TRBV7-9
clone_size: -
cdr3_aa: CASSLDLELFF
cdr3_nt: TGTGCCAGCAGCTTAGATTTAGAGCTGTTTTTT

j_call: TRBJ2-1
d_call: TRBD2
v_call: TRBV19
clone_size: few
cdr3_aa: CASSVTSGRAEQFF
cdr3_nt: TGTGCCAGTAGTGTGACTAGCGGGAGGGCCGAGCAGTTCTTC

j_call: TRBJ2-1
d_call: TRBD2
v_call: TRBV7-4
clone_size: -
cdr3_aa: CASSVRRELLNNEQFF
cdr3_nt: TGTGCCAGCAGCGTGAGGCGGGAGTTACTAAACAATGAGCAGTTCTTC

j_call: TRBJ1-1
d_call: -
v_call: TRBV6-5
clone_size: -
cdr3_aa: CASSARENTEAFF
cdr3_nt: TGTGCCAGCAGTGCACGGGAGAACACTGAAGCTTTCTTT

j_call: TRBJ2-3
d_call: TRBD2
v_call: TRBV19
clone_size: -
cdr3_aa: CASSRGTSGRAPTDTQYF
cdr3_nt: TGTGCCAGTAGTAGAGGGACTAGCGGGAGGGCCCCGACAGATACGCAGTATTTT

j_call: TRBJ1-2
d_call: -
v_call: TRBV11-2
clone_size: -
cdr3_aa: CASSIQGFNYGYTF
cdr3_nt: TGTGCCAGCAGCATACAGGGTTTCAACTATGGCTACACCTTC

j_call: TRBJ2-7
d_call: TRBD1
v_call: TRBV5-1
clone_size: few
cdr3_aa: CASSLVPGQANYEQYF
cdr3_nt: TGCGCCAGCAGCTTGGTTCCGGGACAGGCAAACTACGAGCAGTACTTC

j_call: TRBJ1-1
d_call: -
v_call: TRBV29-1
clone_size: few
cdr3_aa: CSVEGRVNTEAFF
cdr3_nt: TGCAGCGTTGAAGGACGGGTGAACACTGAAGCTTTCTTT

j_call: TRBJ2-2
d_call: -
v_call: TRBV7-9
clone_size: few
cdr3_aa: CARSVGGTNTGELFF
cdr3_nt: TGTGCCCGATCCGTCGGCGGAACGAACACCGGGGAGCTGTTTTTT

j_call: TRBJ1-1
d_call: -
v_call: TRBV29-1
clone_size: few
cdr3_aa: CSVEETGVNTEAFF
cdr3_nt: TGCAGCGTTGAAGAAACAGGAGTGAACACTGAAGCTTTCTTT

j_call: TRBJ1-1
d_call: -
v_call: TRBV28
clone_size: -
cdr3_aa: CASSVTPVNTEAFF
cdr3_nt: TGTGCCAGCAGTGTTACACCCGTGAACACTGAAGCTTTCTTT

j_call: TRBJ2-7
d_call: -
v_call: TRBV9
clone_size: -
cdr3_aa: CASSVESGSYEQYF
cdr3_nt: TGTGCCAGCAGCGTGGAGAGCGGGTCCTACGAGCAGTACTTC

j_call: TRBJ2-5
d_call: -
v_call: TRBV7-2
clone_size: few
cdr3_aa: CASSLGRVQETQYF
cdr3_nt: TGTGCCAGCAGCTTAGGCCGGGTCCAAGAGACCCAGTACTTC

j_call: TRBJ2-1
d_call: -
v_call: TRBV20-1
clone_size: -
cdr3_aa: CSASSLYEQFF
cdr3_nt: TGCAGTGCTAGTTCTCTCTATGAGCAGTTCTTC

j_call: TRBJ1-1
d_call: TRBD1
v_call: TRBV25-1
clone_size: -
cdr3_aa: CASRGPADRDDAEAFF
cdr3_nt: TGTGCCAGCAGGGGCCCCGCGGACAGGGATGACGCTGAAGCTTTCTTT

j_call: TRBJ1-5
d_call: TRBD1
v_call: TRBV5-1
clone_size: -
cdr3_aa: CASSPGTGGTPQHF
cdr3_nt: TGCGCCAGCAGCCCAGGGACAGGAGGAACGCCCCAGCATTTT

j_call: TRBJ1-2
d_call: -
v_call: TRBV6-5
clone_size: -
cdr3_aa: CASSYDSPILYGYTF
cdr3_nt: TGTGCCAGCAGTTACGACAGCCCGATCCTATATGGCTACACCTTC

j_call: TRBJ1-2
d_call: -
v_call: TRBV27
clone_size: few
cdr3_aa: CASSFTVGFGYTF
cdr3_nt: TGTGCCAGCAGTTTCACAGTTGGGTTTGGCTACACCTTC

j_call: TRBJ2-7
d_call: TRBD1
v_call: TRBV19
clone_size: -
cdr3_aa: CASSRNLGTGYYEQYF
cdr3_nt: TGTGCCAGTAGTAGAAACCTCGGGACAGGGTACTACGAGCAGTACTTC

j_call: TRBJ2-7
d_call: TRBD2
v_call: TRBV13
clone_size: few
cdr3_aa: CASTLGRLARYEQYF
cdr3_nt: TGTGCCAGCACCTTGGGGCGACTAGCTCGGTACGAGCAGTACTTC

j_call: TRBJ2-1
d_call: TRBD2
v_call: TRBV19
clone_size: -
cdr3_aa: CASSIDGGVSAFLGGSYNEQFF
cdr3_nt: TGTGCCAGTAGTATAGATGGGGGGGTCTCCGCCTTCCTGGGGGGCTCCTACAATGAGCAGTTCTTC

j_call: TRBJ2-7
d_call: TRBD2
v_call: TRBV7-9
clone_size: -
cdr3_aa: CASSMRGAGGHHEQYF
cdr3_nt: TGTGCCAGCAGCATGAGAGGAGCGGGAGGCCACCACGAGCAGTACTTC

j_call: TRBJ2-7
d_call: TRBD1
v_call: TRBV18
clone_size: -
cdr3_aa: CASSGTGAGNEQYF
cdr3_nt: TGTGCCAGCTCCGGGACAGGGGCGGGGAACGAGCAGTACTTC

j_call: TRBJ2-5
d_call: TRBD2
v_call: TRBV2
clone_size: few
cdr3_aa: CASSGTSGGQETQYF
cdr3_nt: TGTGCCAGCAGCGGGACTAGCGGGGGGCAAGAGACCCAGTACTTC

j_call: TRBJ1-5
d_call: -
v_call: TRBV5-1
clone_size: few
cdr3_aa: CASSLPGENQPQHF
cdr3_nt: TGCGCCAGCAGCTTGCCAGGGGAAAATCAGCCCCAGCATTTT

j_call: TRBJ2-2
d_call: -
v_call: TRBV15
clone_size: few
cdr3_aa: CATSRDPENGELFF
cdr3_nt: TGTGCCACCAGCAGAGATCCTGAGAACGGGGAGCTGTTTTTT

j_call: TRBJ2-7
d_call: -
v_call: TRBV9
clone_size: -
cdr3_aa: CASSYFEQYF
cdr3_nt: TGTGCCAGCAGCTATTTCGAGCAGTACTTC

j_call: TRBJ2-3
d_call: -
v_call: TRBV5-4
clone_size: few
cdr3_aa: CASSLTQLTDTQYF
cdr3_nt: TGTGCCAGCAGCTTGACTCAACTCACAGATACGCAGTATTTT

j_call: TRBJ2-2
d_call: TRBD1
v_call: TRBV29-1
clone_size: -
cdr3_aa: CSVGGTGNTGELFF
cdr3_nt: TGCAGCGTTGGCGGGACAGGCAACACCGGGGAGCTGTTTTTT

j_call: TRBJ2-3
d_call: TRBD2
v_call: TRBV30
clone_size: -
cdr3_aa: CAWSVFEREGADTQYF
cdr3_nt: TGTGCCTGGAGTGTCTTTGAGCGGGAGGGGGCAGATACGCAGTATTTT

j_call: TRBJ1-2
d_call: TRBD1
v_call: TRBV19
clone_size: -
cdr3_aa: CASSRDRVMDGYTF
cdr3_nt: TGTGCCAGTAGTCGGGACAGGGTAATGGATGGCTACACCTTC

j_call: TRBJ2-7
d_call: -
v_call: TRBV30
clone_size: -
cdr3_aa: CAWSVGSLGYF
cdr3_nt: TGTGCCTGGAGTGTCGGCTCTCTAGGGTACTTC

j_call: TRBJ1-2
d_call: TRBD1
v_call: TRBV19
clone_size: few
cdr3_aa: CATRQGYGYTF
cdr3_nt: TGTGCCACCCGACAGGGATATGGCTACACCTTC

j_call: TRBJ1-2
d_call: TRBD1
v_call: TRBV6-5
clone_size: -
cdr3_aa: CASSFDREYGYTF
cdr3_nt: TGTGCCAGCAGCTTCGACAGGGAGTATGGCTACACCTTC

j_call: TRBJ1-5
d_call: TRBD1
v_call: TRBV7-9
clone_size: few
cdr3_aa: CASSPRQGRVNQPQHF
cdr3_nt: TGTGCCAGCAGCCCCAGACAGGGAAGGGTCAATCAGCCCCAGCATTTT

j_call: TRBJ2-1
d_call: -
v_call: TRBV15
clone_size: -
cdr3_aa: CATSRDIGGNEQFF
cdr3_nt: TGTGCCACCAGCAGAGATATAGGGGGCAATGAGCAGTTCTTC

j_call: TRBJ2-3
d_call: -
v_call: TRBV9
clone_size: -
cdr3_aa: CASSVVSTDTQYF
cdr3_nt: TGTGCCAGCAGCGTAGTAAGCACAGATACGCAGTATTTT

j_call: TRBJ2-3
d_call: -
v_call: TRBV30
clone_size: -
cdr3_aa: CAWEPGWADTQYF
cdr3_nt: TGTGCCTGGGAACCAGGGTGGGCAGATACGCAGTATTTT

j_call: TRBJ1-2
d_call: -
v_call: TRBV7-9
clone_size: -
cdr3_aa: CASSRTGNYGYTF
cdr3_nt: TGTGCCAGCAGCCGAACAGGGAACTATGGCTACACCTTC